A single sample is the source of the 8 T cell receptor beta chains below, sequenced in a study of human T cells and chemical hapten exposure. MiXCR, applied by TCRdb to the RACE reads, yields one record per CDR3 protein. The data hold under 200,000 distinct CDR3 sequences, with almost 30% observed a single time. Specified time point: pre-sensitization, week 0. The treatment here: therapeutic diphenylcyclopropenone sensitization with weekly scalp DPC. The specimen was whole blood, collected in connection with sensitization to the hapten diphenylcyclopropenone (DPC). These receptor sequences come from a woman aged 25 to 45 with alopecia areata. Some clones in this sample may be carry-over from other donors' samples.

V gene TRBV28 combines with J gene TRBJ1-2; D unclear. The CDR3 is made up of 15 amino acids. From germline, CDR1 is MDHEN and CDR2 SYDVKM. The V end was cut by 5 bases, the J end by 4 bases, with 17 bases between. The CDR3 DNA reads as TGTGCCAGCAGTCCGATGGGGTTGGGCTCCTATGGCTACACCTTC. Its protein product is CASSPMGLGSYGYTF.

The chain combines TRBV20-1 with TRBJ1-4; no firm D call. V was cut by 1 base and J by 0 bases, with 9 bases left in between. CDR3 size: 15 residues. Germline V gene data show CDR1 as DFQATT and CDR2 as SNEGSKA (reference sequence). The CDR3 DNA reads TGCAGTGCTAGAGCCGTCTCCACAACTAATGAAAAACTGTTTTTT. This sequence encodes CSARAVSTTNEKLFF.

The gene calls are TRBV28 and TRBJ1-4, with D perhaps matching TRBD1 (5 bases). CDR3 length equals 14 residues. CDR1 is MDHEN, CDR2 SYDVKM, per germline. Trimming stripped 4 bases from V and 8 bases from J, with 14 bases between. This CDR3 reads CASSSHGGTEKLFF. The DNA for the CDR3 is TGTGCCAGCAGTTCCCACGGGGGAACAGAAAAACTGTTTTTT.

CDR3 protein: CASSPDVGSYYGYTF. CDR3 bases: TGTGCCAGCAGTCCGGACGTTGGGTCCTACTATGGCTACACCTTC. The chain carries TRBV6-5 and TRBJ1-2; D not certain. V was clipped by 5 bases and J by 3 bases, with 16 bases between them. There are 15 residues in the CDR3. Germline V gene lookup returns CDR1 MNHEY and CDR2 SVGAGI.

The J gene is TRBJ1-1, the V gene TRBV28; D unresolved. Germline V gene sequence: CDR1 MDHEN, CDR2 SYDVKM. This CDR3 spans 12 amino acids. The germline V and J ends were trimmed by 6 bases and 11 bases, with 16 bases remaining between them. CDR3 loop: CASSPDRERAFF. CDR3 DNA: TGTGCCAGCAGCCCGGACCGGGAAAGGGCTTTCTTT.

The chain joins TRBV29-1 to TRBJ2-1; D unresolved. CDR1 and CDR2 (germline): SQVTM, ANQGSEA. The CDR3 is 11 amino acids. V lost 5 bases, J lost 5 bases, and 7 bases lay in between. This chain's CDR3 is CSVLGHNEQFF. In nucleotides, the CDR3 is TGCAGCGTTCTTGGGCACAATGAGCAGTTCTTC.

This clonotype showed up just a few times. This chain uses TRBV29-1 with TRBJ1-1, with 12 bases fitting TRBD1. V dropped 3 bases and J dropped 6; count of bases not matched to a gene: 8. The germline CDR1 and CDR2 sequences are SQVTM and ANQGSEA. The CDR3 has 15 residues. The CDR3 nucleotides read TGCAGCGTTGAGTGTTGGGGGACAGGGGGCCCTGAAGCTTTCTTT. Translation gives CSVECWGTGGPEAFF. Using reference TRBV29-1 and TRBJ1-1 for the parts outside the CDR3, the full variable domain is SAVISQKPSRDICQRGTSLTIQCQVDSQVTMMFWYRQQPGQSLTLIATANQGSEATYESGFVIDKFPISRPNLTFSTLTVSNMSPEDSSIYLCSVECWGTGGPEAFFGQGTRLTVV.

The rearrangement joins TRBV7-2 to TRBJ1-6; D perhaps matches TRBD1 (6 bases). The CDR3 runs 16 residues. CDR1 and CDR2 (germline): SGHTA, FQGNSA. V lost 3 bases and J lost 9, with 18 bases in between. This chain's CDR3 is CASSFRQELGGSPLHF. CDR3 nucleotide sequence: TGTGCCAGCAGCTTTAGGCAGGAGCTAGGGGGTTCACCCCTCCACTTT.